This is a list of T cell receptor beta chains from one sample in a study of cytomegalovirus exposure and HLA in healthy donors. Assay: immunoSEQ multiplex PCR; the TCRdb copy retains only in-frame clones and omits some. Here the sample spans about 120,000 clones, 70% to 75% being singletons. What was sequenced was PBMCs. These receptors all come from a male donor in good health and CMV-seronegative. CDR3s include the opening cysteine and the closing phenylalanine or tryptophan. The D gene is left open where the match is weak. The size field is filled for only some rows; it gives once, few, many or a size class.

j_gene	abundance	d_gene	v_gene	CDR3aa	CDR3nt
TRBJ1-2	.	TRBD1	TRBV27	CASSETGDYGYTF	TGTGCCAGCAGTGAGACAGGGGACTATGGCTACACCTTC
TRBJ2-3	.	.	TRBV27	CASSPETVTDTQYF	TGTGCCAGCAGCCCTGAGACAGTCACAGATACGCAGTATTTT
TRBJ2-3	.	TRBD2	TRBV27	CASSTSSGRVRGTDTQYF	TGTGCCAGCAGTACATCTAGCGGGAGGGTTCGTGGCACAGATACGCAGTATTTT
TRBJ2-1	few	.	TRBV5-1	CASSLDGVSYNEQFF	TGCGCCAGCAGCTTGGACGGGGTCTCCTACAATGAGCAGTTCTTC
TRBJ2-1	once	.	TRBV5-1	CASSLGGADEQFF	TGCGCCAGCAGCCTTGGGGGGGCTGATGAGCAGTTCTTC
TRBJ2-7	.	.	TRBV6-6	CASSPWVGGSYEQYF	TGTGCCAGCAGCCCCTGGGTGGGAGGCTCCTACGAGCAGTACTTC
TRBJ1-2	.	.	TRBV28	CASSGANYGYTF	TGTGCCAGCAGTGGAGCTAACTATGGCTACACCTTC
TRBJ1-1	.	.	TRBV15	CATSATGSRNTEAFF	TGTGCCACCAGCGCTACAGGGTCCAGGAACACTGAAGCTTTCTTT
TRBJ2-7	.	.	TRBV6-5	CASSYGQGTYEQYF	TGTGCCAGCAGTTACGGGCAGGGTACCTACGAGCAGTACTTC
TRBJ2-2	few	.	TRBV7-9	CASSRLKMGELFF	TGTGCCAGCTCGCGACTTAAGATGGGGGAGCTGTTTTTT
TRBJ1-1	.	.	TRBV19	CASSTPGHLNTEAFF	TGTGCCAGTAGTACACCGGGACACCTGAACACTGAAGCTTTCTTT